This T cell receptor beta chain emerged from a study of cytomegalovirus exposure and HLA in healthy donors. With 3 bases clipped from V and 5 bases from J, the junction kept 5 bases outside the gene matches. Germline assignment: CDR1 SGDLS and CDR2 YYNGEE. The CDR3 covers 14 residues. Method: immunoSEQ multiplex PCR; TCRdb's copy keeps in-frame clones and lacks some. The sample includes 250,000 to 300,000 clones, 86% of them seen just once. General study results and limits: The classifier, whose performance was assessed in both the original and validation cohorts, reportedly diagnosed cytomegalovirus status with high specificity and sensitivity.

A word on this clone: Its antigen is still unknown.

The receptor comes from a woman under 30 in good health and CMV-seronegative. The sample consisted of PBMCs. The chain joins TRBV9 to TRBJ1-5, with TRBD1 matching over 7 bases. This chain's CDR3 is CASSGQGRDQPQHF. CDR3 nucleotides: TGTGCCAGCAGCGGACAGGGAAGGGATCAGCCCCAGCATTTT.